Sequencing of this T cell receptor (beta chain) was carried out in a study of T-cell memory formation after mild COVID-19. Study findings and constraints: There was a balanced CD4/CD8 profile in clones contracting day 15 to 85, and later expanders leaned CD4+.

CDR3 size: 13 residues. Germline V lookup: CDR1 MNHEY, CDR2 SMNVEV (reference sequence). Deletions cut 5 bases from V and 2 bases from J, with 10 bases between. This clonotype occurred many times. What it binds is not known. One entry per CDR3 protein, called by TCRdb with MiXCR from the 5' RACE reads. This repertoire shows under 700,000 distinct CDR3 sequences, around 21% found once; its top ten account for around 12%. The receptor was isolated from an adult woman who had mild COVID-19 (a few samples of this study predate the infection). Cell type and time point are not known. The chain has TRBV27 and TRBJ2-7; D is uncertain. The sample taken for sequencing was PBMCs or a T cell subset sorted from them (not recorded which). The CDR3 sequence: CASSRLYTYEQYF. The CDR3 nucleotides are TGTGCCAGCAGTCGCCTTTACACCTACGAGCAGTACTTC.